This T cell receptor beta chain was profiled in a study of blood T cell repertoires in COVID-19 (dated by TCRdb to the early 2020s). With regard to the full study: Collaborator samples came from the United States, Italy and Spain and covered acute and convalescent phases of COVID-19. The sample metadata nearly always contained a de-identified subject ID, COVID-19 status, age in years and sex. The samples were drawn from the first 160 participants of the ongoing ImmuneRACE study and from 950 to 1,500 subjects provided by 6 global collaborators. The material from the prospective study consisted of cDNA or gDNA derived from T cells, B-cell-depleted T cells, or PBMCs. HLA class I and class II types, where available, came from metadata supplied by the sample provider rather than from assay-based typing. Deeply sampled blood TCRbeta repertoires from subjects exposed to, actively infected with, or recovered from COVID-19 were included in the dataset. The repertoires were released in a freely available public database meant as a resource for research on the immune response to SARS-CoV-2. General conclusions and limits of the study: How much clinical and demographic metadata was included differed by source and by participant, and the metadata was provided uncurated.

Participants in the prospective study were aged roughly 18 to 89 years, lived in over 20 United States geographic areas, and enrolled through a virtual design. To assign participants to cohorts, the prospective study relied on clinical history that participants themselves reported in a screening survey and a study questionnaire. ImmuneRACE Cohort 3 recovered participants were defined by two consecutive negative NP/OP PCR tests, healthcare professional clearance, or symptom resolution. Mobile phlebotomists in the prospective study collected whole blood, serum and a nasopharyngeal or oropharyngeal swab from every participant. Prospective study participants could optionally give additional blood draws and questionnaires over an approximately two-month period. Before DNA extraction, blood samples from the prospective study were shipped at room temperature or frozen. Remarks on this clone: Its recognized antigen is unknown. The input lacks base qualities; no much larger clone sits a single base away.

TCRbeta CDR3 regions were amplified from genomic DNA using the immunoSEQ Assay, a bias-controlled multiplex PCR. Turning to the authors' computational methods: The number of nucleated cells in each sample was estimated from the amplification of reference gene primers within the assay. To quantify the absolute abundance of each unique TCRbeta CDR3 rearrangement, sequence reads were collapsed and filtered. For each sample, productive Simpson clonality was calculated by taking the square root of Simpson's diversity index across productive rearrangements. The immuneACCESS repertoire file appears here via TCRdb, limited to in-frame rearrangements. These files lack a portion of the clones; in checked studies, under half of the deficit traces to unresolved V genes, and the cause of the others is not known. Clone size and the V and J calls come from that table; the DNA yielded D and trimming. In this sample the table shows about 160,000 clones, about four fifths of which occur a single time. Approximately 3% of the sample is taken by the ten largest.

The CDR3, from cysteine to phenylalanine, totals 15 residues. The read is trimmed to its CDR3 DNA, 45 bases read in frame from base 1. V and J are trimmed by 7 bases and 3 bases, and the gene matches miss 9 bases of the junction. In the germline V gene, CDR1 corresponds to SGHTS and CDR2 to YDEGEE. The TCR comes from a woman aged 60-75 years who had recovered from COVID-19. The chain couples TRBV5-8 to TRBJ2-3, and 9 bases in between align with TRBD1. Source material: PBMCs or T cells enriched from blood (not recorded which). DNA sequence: TGTGCCAGCGGGGCGGGACAGGGTTCAACAGATACGCAGTATTTT. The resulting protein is CASGAGQGSTDTQYF.